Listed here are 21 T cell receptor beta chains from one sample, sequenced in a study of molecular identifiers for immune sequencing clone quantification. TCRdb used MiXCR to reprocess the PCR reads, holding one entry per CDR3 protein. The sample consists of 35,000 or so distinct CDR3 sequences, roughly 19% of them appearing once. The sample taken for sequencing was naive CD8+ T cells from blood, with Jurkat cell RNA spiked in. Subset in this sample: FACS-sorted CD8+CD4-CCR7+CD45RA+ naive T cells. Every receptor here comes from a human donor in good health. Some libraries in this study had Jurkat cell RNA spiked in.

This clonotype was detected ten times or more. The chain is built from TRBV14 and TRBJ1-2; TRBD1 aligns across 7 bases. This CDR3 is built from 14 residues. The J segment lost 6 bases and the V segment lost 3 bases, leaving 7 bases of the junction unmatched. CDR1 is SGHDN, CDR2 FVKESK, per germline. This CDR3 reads CASSHQGDAHGYTF. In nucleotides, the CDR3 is TGTGCCAGCAGCCATCAGGGGGACGCCCATGGCTACACCTTC.

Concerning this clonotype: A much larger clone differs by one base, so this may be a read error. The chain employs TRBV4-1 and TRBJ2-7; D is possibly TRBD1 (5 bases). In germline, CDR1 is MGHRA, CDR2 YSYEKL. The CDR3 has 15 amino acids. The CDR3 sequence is CASSQLLQGTYGQYF. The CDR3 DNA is TGCGCCAGCAGCCAACTATTGCAGGGAACCTACGGGCAGTACTTC.

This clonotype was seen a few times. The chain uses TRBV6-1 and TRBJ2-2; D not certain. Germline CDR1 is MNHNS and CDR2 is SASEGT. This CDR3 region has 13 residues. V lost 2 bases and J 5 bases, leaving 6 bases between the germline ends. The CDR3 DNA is TGTGCCAGCAGTGAACCCCTAACCGGGGAGCTGTTTTTT. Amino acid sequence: CASSEPLTGELFF.

The CDR3, as DNA: TGTGCCAGCAGCTTAGGTTCCAGCGACGAGCAGTACTTC. It translates to CASSLGSSDEQYF. This sequence joins TRBV7-9 and TRBJ2-7; D gene uncertain. CDR3 length: 13 residues. V was trimmed by 1 base and J by 5 bases, leaving 9 bases between them. The germline CDR1 and CDR2 sequences are SEHNR and FQNEAQ (reference sequence).

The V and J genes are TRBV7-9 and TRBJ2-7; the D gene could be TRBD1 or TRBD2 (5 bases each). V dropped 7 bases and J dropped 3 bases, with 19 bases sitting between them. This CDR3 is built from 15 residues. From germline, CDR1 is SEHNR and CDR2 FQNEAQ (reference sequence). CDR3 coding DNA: TGTGCCAGCACCGACCCAGCGGACAATTTCTACGAGCAGTACTTC. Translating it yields CASTDPADNFYEQYF.

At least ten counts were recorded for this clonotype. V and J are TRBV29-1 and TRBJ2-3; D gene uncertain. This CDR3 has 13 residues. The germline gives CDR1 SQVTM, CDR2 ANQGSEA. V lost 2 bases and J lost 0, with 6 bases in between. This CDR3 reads CSVETVSTDTQYF. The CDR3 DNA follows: TGCAGCGTTGAAACAGTAAGCACAGATACGCAGTATTTT.

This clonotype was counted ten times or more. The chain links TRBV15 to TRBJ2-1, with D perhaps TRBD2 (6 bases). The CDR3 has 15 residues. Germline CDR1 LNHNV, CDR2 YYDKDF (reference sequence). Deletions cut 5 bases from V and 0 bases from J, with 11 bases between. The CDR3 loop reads CATSGSGDSYNEQFF. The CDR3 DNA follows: TGTGCCACCAGCGGTAGCGGAGACTCCTACAATGAGCAGTTCTTC.

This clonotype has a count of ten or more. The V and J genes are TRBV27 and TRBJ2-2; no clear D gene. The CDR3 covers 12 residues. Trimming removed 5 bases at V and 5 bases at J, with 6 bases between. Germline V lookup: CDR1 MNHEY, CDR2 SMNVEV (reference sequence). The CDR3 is CASSRWTGELFF. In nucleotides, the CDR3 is TGTGCCAGCAGTCGGTGGACCGGGGAGCTGTTTTTT.

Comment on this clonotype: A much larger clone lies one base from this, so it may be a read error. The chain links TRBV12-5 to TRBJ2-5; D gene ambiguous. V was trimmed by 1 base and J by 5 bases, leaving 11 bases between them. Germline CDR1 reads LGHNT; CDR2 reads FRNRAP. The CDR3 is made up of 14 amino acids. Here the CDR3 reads CASGLGLVRETQYF. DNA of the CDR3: TGTGCTAGTGGTTTGGGTCTAGTGAGGGAGACCCAGTACTTC.

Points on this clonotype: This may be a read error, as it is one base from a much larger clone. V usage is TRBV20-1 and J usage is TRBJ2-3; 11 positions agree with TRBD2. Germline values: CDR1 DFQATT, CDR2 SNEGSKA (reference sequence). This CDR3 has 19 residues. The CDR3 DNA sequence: TGCAGTGCCCACCCCCCTACTAGCGGGGGAGGTGGGATTGCAGATGCGCAGTATTTT. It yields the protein CSAHPPTSGGGGIADAQYF.

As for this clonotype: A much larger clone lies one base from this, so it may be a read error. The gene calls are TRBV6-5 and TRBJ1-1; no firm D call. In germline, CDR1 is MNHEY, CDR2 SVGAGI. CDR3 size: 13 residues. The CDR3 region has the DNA TGTGCCAACAGTTACTCGTGGGACACTGAAGCTTTCTTT. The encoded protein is CANSYSWDTEAFF.

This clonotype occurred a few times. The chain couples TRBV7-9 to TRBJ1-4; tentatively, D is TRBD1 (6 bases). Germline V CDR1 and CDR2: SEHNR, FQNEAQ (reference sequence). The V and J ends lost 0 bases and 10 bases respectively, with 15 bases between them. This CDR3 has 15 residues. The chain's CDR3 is CASSLADSYLGKLFF. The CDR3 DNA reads TGTGCCAGCAGCTTAGCGGACAGCTATCTGGGAAAACTGTTTTTT.

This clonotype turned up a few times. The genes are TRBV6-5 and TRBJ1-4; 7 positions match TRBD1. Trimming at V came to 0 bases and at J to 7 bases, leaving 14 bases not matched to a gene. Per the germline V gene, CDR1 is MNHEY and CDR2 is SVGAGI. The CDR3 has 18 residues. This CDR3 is CASSYSHPTGAAGEKLFF. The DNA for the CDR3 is TGTGCCAGCAGTTACTCGCATCCCACAGGGGCGGCGGGTGAAAAACTGTTTTTT.

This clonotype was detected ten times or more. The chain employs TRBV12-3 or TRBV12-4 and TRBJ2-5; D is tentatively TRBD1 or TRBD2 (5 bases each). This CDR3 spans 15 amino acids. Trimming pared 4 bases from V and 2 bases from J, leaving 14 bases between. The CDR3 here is CASSYEGIGQETQYF. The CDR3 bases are TGTGCCAGCAGTTATGAGGGGATAGGGCAAGAGACCCAGTACTTC.

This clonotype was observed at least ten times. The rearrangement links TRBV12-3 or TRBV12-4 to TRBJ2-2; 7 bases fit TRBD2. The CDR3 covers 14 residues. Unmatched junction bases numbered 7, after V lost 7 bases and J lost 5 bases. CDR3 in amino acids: CASNGPGGTGELFF. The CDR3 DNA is TGTGCCAGCAATGGGCCCGGGGGGACCGGGGAGCTGTTTTTT.

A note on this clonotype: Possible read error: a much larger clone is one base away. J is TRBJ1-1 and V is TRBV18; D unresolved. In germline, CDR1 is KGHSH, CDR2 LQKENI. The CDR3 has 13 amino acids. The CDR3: CASSPPVVTGAFF. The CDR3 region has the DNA TGTGCCAGCTCACCACCGGTAGTTACTGGAGCTTTCTTT.

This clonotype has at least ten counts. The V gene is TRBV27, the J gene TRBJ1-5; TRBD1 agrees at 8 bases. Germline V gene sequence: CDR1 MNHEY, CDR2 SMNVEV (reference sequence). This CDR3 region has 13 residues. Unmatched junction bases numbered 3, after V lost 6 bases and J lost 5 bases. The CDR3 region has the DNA TGTGCCAGCAGCCAGGGGGCCCATCAGCCCCAGCATTTT. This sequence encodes CASSQGAHQPQHF.

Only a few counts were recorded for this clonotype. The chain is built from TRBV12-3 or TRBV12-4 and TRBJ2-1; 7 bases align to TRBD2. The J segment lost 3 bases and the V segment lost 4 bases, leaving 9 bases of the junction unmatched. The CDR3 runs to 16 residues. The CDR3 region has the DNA TGTGCCAGCAGTTCCCTCGGAGCTAGCGGCTACAATGAGCAGTTCTTC. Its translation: CASSSLGASGYNEQFF.

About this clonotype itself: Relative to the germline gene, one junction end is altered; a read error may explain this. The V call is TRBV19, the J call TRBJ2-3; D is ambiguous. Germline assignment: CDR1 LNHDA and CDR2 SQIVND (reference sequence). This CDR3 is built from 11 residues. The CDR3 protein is CVSSNTDTQYF. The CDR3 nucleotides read TGTGTCAGTTCGAACACAGATACGCAGTATTTT.

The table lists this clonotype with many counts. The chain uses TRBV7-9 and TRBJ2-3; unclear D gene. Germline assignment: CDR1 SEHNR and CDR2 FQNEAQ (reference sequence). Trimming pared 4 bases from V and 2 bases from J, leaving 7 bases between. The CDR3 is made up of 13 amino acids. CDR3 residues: CASSSPNTDTQYF. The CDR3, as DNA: TGTGCCAGCAGCTCCCCCAACACAGATACGCAGTATTTT.

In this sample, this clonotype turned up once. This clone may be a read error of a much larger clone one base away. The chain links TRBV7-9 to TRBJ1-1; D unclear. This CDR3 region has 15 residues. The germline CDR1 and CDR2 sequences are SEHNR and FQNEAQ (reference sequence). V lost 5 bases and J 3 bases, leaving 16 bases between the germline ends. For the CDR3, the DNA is TGTGCCAGCAGCCTCCATACAGTGTTGGACACTGAAGCTTTCTTT. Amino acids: CASSLHTVLDTEAFF.